These T cell receptor beta chains were read from a single sample in a study of CD8 T cells in Susac syndrome. MiXCR, applied by TCRdb to the immunoSEQ multiplex PCR reads, yields one record per CDR3 protein. The table has some 260,000 distinct CDR3 sequences, approximately 85% seen once. Specimen: CD8+ T cells from PBMCs. These receptors were taken from a human donor with multiple sclerosis. The CDR3 runs from the conserved cysteine through the conserved F or W. A D gene is named only where the DNA matches it firmly. The size field is filled for only some rows; it gives once, few, many or a size class.

len,v_gene,d_gene,abundance,j_gene,CDR3nt,CDR3aa
15,TRBV15,TRBD1,NA,TRBJ2-2,TGTGCCACCAGCGGCGACAGGGCCCGCACCGGGGAGCTGTTTTTT,CATSGDRARTGELFF
14,TRBV12-3/TRBV12-4,NA,NA,TRBJ2-7,TGTGCCACCAGCCCCCGACAGCGACCCTACGAGCAGTACTTC,CATSPRQRPYEQYF
17,TRBV28,NA,NA,TRBJ2-1,TGTGCCAGCAGTTGGGGGAAGGAACCGGCCTACTACAATGAGCAGTTCTTC,CASSWGKEPAYYNEQFF
15,TRBV7-9,NA,NA,TRBJ1-2,TGTGCCAGCAGCCAAATCGTAGGGACTCCCGCGCCTGACACCTTC,CASSQIVGTPAPDTF
16,TRBV5-4,TRBD2,NA,TRBJ2-2,TGTGCCAGCAGCTGGCGGCGGGAGAGAGGGATCGGGGAGCTGTTTTTT,CASSWRRERGIGELFF
14,TRBV27,NA,NA,TRBJ2-3,TGTGCCAGCAGTTTATCTCCCCTTCGGGATACGCAGTATTTT,CASSLSPLRDTQYF
13,TRBV6-1,NA,NA,TRBJ2-7,TGTGCCAGCAGTGAAAGACTCCCCTACGAGCAGTACTTC,CASSERLPYEQYF
13,TRBV3-1,TRBD1,NA,TRBJ1-1,TGTGCCAGCAGCCAAGGGGACAGGGTAGCAGCTTTCTTT,CASSQGDRVAAFF
12,TRBV20-1,TRBD2,NA,TRBJ2-1,TGCAGCCCGGAGCGGGGGAACAATGAGCAGTTCTTC,CSPERGNNEQFF
15,TRBV30,TRBD1,NA,TRBJ2-7,TGTGCCTGGAGTATCTCGACAGGGGGCCCCTACGAGCAGTACTTC,CAWSISTGGPYEQYF
13,TRBV20-1,NA,NA,TRBJ2-7,TGCAGTGCTAAAAACAGGGACTCCCACGAGCAGTACTTC,CSAKNRDSHEQYF
15,TRBV6-5,TRBD2,few,TRBJ2-5,TGTGCCAGCAGTTACTTGGCGGGAGGCCAAGAGACCCAGTACTTC,CASSYLAGGQETQYF
15,TRBV9,TRBD2,NA,TRBJ2-7,TGTGCCAGCAGCGTTGCCGGGACTAGCGGCTACGAGCAGTACTTC,CASSVAGTSGYEQYF
14,TRBV29-1,TRBD1,NA,TRBJ2-2,TGCAGCGCAAGGACAGGGGGGAACACCGGGGAGCTGTTTTTT,CSARTGGNTGELFF
15,TRBV12-3/TRBV12-4,NA,NA,TRBJ1-1,TGTGCCAGCGGGGCCCGCGATGGCGGCGGACCTGAAGCTTTCTTT,CASGARDGGGPEAFF
16,TRBV5-6,NA,NA,TRBJ1-3,TGTGCCAGCAACTTGGCGGGACATTTCTCTGGAAACACCATATATTTT,CASNLAGHFSGNTIYF
12,TRBV20-1,NA,NA,TRBJ2-7,TGCAGTGCTGGGATGGGCAGTAACGAGCAGTACTTC,CSAGMGSNEQYF
13,TRBV9,NA,NA,TRBJ2-7,TGTGCCAGCAGCGTAGATGGGGGGCCCGAGCAGTACTTC,CASSVDGGPEQYF
12,TRBV20-1,TRBD2,NA,TRBJ2-1,TGCAGTGCTAGTCCCGGGGGGGGTGAGCAGTTCTTC,CSASPGGGEQFF
15,TRBV6-5,NA,NA,TRBJ2-7,TGTGCCAGCAGTTACTCCTCGGGAGCACGCTACGAGCAGTACTTC,CASSYSSGARYEQYF
17,TRBV25-1,NA,NA,TRBJ2-6,TGTGCCAGCAGTACGGATCGAGGACAAAGTCGGGCCAACGTCCTGACTTTC,CASSTDRGQSRANVLTF
13,TRBV11-2,NA,NA,TRBJ2-7,TGTGCCAGCAGCTTAGGCGTTATCTACGAGCAGTACTTC,CASSLGVIYEQYF
15,TRBV15,TRBD2,NA,TRBJ2-7,TGTGCCACCAGCAGAGGGACTAGCTCGGCCTACGAGCAGTACTTC,CATSRGTSSAYEQYF
13,TRBV28,NA,NA,TRBJ2-7,TGTGCCAGCCCTGAGGACGGAGCCTACGAGCAGTACTTC,CASPEDGAYEQYF
12,TRBV29-1,NA,once,TRBJ1-1,TGCAGCGTTCTCACAGGGAAGGTTGAAGCTTTCTTT,CSVLTGKVEAFF
14,TRBV27,TRBD1,NA,TRBJ2-1,TGTGCCATCAAGGGACAGGGGGATTACAATGAGCAGTTCTTC,CAIKGQGDYNEQFF
14,TRBV12-3/TRBV12-4,NA,NA,TRBJ2-1,TGTGCCAGCAGTTTATTGGGGACCGTCGATGAGCAGTTCTTC,CASSLLGTVDEQFF
15,TRBV30,NA,NA,TRBJ2-2,TGTGCCTGGATAGGGGTGGGATATAACACCGGGGAGCTGTTTTTT,CAWIGVGYNTGELFF
17,TRBV19,NA,NA,TRBJ2-7,TGTGCCAGTAGTATCTTTTCGGCGGGCCCTAGCTCCTACGAGCAGTACTTC,CASSIFSAGPSSYEQYF
15,TRBV28,TRBD2,NA,TRBJ2-5,TGTGCCAGCAGTACTAGCGGGAGTATTGGGGAGACCCAGTACTTC,CASSTSGSIGETQYF
12,TRBV29-1,NA,NA,TRBJ2-7,TGCAGCGCTTCCACAGGATACTACGAGCAGTACTTC,CSASTGYYEQYF